This TCR beta chain was found in a study of cytotoxic CD8 clonotypes in ibrutinib-treated CLL. Worth noting for this clone: No antigen is known for it.

Deep sequencing aimed at 1 in 200,000 to 1 in 1 million T cells' resolution. Using immunoSEQ multiplex PCR, the repertoire was profiled, and TCRdb retains in-frame clones only, with some absent. The data contain fewer than 400,000 clones, roughly 67% of them singletons. The study's findings and limits: Researchers report that baseline clonality outpaced age-matched healthy donors and tracked circulating CD8+ T-cell counts.

The clonotype originates from a human donor with chronic lymphocytic leukemia. The sample here was PBMCs, taken after 36 months of ibrutinib treatment.

The CDR3 loop is CASGFSNQPQHF. CDR3 coding DNA: TGTGCCAGCGGCTTTAGCAATCAGCCCCAGCATTTT. The chain employs TRBV25-1 and TRBJ1-5; D call uncertain. This CDR3 has 12 residues. Trimming left V 8 bases short and J 0 bases short, with 5 bases between. Looked up from germline, CDR1 is MGHDK and CDR2 is SYGVNS.